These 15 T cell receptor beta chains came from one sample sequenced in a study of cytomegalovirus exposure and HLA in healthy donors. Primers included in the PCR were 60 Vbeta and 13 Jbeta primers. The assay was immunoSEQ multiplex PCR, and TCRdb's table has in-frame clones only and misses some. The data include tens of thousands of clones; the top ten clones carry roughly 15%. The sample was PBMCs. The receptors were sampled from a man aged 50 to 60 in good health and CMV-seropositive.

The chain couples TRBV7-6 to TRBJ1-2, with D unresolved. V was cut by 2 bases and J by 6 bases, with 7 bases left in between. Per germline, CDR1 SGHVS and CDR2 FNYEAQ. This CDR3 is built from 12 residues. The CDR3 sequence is CASSLPGNGYTF. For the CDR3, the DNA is TGTGCCAGCAGCTTACCCGGTAATGGCTACACCTTC.

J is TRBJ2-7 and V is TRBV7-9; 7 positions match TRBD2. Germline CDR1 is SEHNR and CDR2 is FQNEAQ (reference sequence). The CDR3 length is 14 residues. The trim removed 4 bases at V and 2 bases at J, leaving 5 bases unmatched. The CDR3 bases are TGTGCCAGCAGCTACCCCGGGAGGCCCTACGAGCAGTACTTC. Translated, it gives CASSYPGRPYEQYF.

This chain's CDR3 is CSVSGAFTSGRLNEQFF. CDR3 coding DNA: TGCAGCGTTTCAGGGGCGTTTACTAGCGGGAGGTTGAATGAGCAGTTCTTC. The chain uses TRBV29-1 and TRBJ2-1; TRBD2 matches 12 bases. Germline loops: CDR1 SQVTM, CDR2 ANQGSEA. The ends lost 5 bases at V and 7 bases at J; junction bases unmatched: 15. The CDR3 extends over 17 amino acids.

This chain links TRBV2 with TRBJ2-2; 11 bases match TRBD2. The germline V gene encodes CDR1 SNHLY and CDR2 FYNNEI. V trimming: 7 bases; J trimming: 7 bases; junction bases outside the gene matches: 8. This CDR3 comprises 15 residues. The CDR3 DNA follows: TGTGCCAGCAAAGTCACTAGCGGGAGTGTCGGGGAGCTGTTTTTT. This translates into CASKVTSGSVGELFF.

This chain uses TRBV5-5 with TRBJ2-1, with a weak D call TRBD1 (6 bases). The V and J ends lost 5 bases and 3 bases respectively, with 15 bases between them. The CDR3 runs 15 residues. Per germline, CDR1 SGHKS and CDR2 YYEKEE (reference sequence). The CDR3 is CASRRTGSLYNEQFF. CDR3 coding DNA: TGTGCCAGCAGACGAACAGGGAGTCTCTACAATGAGCAGTTCTTC.

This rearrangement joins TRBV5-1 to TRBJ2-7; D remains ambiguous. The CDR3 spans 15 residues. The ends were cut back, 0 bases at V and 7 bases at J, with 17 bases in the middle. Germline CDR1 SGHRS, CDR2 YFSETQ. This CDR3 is CASSLAPGTFGEQYV. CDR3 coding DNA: TGCGCCAGCAGCTTGGCCCCGGGTACCTTCGGTGAGCAGTACGTC.

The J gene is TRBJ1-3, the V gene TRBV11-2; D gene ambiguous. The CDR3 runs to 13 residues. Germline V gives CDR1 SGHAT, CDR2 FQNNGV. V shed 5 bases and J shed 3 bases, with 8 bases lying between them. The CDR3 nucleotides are TGTGCCAGCAGCGGCGGAGGTGGAAACACCATATATTTT. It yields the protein CASSGGGGNTIYF.

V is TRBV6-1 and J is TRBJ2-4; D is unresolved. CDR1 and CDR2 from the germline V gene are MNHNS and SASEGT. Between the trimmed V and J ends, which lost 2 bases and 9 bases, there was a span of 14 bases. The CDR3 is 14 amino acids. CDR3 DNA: TGTGCCAGCAGTGAAAGTATTGGATGGAGCATTCAGTACTTC. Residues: CASSESIGWSIQYF.

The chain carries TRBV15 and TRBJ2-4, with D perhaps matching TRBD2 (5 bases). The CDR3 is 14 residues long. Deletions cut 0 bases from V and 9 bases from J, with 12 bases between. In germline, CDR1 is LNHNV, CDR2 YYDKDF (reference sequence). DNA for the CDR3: TGTGCCACCAGCAGAGACGTTGGGGAGAGCATTCAGTACTTC. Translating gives CATSRDVGESIQYF.

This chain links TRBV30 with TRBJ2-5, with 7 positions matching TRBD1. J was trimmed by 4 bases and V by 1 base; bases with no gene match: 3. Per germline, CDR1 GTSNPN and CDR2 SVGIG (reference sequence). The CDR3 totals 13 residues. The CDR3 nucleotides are TGTGCCTGGAGTGCTAACAGGGGAGAGACCCAGTACTTC. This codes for CAWSANRGETQYF.

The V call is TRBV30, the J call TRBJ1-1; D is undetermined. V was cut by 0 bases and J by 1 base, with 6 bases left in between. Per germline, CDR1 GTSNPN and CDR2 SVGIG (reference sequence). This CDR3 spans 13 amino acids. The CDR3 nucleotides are TGTGCCTGGAGTGTACGGGAGAACACTGAAGCTTTCTTT. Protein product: CAWSVRENTEAFF.

The chain's CDR3 is CATTQGSNTEAFF. The CDR3 DNA reads as TGTGCCACCACCCAGGGGTCGAACACTGAAGCTTTCTTT. The V call is TRBV7-9, the J call TRBJ1-1; a possible D gene is TRBD1 (6 bases). Germline CDR1 SEHNR, CDR2 FQNEAQ (reference sequence). V lost 10 bases and J lost 1, with 13 bases in between. The CDR3 loop spans 13 amino acids.

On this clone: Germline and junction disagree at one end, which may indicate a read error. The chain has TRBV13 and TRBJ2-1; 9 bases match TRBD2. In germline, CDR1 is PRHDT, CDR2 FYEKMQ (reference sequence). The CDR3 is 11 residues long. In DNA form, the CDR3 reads TGTGCCATTTCTAGCGGGACCTCGCGGATCTTC. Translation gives CAISSGTSRIF.

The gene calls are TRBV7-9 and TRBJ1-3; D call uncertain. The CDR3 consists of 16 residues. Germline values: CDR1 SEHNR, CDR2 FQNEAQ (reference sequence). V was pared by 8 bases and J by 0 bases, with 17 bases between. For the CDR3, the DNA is TGTGCCAGCGGATTGGAGGGTTGGAACTCTGGAAACACCATATATTTT. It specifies CASGLEGWNSGNTIYF.

DNA of the CDR3: TGTGCCAGCAGCCCCTTGGAGGGCACTGAAGCTTTCTTT. Translating gives CASSPLEGTEAFF. This chain uses TRBV11-3 with TRBJ1-1; no definite D call. Per the germline V gene, CDR1 is SGHNT and CDR2 is YENEEA. V gave up 5 bases and J gave up 4 bases, with 11 bases separating them. The CDR3 runs to 13 residues.